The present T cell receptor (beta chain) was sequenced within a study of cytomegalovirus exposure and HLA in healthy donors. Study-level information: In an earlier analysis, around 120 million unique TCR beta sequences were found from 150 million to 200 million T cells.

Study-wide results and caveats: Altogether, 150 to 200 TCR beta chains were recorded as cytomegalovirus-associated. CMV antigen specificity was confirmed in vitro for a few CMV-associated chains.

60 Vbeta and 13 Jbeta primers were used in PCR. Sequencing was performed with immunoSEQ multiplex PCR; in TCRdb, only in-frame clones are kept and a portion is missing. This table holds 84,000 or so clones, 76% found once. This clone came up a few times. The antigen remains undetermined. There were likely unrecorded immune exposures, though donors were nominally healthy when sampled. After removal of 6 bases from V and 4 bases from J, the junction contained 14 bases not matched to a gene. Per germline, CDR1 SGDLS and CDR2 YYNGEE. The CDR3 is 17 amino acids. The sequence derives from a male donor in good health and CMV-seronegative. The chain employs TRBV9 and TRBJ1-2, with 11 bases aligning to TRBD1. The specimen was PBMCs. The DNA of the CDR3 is TGTGCCAGCACCCATAACCCCGGGACAGGGGGTCTCTATGGCTACACCTTC. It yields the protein CASTHNPGTGGLYGYTF.